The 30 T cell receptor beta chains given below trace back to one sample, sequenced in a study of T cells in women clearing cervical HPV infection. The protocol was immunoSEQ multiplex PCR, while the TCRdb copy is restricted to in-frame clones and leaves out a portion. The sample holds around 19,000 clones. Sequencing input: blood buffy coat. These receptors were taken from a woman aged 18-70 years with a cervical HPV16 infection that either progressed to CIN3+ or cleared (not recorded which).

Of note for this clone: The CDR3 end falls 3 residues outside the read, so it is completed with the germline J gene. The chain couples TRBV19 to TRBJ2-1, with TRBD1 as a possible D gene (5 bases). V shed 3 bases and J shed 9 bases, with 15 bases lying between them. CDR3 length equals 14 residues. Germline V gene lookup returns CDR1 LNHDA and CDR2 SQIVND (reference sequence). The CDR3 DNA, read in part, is TGTGCCAGTAGTATTGGGTTCCAGGGCCGTGAG. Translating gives CASSIGFQGRE. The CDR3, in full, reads CASSIGFQGREQFF.

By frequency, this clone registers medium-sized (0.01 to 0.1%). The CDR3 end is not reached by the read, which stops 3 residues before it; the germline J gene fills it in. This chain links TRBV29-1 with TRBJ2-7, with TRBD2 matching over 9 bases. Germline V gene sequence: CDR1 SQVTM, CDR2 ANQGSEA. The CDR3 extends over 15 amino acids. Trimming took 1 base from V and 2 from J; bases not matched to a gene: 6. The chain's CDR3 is CSVEVKAGGPYEQYF. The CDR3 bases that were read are TGCAGCGTTGAAGTGAAGGCGGGGGGGCCCTACGAG.

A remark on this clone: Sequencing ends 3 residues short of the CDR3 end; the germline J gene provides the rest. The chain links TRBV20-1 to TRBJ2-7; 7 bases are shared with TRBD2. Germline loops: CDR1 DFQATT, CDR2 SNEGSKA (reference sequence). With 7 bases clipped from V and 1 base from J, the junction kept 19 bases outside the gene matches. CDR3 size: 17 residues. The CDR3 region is CSGPPPAGTPVSYEQYF. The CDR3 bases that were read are TGCAGTGGCCCGCCCCCAGCGGGGACCCCTGTTTCCTACGAG.

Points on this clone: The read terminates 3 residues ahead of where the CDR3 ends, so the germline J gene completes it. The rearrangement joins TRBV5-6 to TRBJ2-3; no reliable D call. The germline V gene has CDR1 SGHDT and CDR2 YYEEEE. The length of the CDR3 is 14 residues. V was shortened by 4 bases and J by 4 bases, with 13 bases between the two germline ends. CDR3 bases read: TGTGCCAGCAGCCAGACTGGCCTGCCAGATACG. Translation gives CASSQTGLPDT. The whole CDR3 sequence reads CASSQTGLPDTQYF.

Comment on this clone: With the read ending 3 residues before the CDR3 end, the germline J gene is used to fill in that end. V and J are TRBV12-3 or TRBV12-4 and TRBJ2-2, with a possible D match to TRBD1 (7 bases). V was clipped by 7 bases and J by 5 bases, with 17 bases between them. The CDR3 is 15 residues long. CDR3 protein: CASTLQGGSTGELFF. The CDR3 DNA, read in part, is TGTGCCAGCACCCTCCAGGGGGGCTCGACCGGGGAG.

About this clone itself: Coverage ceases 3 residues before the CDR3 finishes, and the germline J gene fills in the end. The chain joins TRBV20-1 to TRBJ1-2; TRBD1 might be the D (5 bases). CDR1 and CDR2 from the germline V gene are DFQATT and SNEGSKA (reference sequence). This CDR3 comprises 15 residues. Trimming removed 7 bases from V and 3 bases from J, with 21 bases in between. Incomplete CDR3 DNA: TGCAGTGTGGGGGGGATCGGGCTTGAGGACTATGGC. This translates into CSVGGIGLEDYG. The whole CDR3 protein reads CSVGGIGLEDYGYTF.

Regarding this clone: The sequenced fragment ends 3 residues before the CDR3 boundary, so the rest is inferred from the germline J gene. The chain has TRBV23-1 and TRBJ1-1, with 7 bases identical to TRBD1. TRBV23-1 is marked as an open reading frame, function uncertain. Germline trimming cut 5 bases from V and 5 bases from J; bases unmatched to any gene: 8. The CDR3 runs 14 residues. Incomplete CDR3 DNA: TGCGCCAGCAGTTTAACAGGGGTTGGGACTGAA. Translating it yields CASSLTGVGTE. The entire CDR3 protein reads CASSLTGVGTEAFF.

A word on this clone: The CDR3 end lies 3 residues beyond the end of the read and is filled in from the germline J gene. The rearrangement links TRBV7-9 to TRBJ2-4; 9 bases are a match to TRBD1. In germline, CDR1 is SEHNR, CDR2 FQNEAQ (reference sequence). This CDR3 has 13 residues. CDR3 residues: CASSFTGGSGQYF. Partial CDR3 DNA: TGTGCCAGCAGCTTCACAGGGGGCTCTGGT.

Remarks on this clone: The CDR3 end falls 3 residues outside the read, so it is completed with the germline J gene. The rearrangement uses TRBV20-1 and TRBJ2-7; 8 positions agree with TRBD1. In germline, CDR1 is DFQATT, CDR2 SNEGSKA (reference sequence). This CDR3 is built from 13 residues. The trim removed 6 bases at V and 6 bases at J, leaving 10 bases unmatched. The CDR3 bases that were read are TGCAGTGCCAGGGGGCACTACTCCAGCGAG. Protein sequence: CSARGHYSSE. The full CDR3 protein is CSARGHYSSEQYF.

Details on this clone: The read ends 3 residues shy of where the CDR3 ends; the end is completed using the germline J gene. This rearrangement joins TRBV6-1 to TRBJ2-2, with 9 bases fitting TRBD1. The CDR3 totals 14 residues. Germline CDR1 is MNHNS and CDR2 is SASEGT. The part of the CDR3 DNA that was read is TGTGCCAGTAGAGAACAGGGGGCAAAGGAAAAG. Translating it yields CASREQGAKEK. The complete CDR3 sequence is CASREQGAKEKLFF.

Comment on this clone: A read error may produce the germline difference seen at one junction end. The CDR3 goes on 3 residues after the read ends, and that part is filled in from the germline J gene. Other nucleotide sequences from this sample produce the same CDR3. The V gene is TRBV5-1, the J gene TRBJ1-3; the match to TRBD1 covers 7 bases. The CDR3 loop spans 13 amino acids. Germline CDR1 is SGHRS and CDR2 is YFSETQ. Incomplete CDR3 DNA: TGCGCCAGCAGGACAGGGTCCGGAAACACA. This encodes CASRTGSGNT. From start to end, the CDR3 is CASRTGSGNTIYF.

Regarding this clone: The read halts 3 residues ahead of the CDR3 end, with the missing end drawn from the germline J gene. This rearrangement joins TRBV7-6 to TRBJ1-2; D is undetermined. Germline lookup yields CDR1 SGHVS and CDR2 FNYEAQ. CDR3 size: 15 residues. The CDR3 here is CASRPTSGNTDTYTF. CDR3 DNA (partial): TGTGCCAGCAGACCAACTAGCGGGAACACAGATACC.

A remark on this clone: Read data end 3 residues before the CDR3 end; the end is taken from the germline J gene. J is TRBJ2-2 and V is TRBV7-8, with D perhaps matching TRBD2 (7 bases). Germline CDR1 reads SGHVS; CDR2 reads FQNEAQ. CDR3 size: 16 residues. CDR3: CASSLVSGGRAEKLFF. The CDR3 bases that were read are TGTGCCAGCAGCTTAGTCTCCGGGGGGCGCGCTGAAAAG.

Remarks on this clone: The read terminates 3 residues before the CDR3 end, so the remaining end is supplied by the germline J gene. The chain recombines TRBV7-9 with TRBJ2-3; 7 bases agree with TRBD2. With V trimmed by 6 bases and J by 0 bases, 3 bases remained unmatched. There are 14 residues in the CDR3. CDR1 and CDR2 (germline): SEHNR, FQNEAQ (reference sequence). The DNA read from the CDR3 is TGTGCCAGCAGAGGCGGGGGAAGCACAGATACG. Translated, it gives CASRGGGSTDT. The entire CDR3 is CASRGGGSTDTQYF.

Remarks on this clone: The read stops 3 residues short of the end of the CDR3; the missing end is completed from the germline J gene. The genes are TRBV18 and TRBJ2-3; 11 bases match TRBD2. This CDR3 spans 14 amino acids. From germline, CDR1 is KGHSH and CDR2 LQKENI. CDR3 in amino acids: CASSPGTSGETQYF. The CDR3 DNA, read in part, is TGTGCCAGCTCACCGGGGACTAGCGGAGAGACG.

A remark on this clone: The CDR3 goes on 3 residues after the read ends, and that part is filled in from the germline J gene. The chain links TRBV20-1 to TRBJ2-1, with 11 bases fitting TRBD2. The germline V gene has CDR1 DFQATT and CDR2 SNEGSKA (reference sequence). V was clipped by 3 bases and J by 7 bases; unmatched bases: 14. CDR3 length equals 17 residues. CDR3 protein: CSASRLAGHGGRNEQFF. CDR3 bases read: TGCAGTGCTAGCAGACTAGCGGGGCATGGGGGGCGGAATGAG.

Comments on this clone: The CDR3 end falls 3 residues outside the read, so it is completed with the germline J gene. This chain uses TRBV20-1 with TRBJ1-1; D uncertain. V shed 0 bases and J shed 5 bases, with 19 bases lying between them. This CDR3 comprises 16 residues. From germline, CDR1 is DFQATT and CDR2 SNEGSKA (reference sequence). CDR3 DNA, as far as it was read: TGCAGTGCTAGAGATCTCCGAGACATCCGTTGGACTGAA. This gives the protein CSARDLRDIRWTE. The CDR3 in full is CSARDLRDIRWTEAFF.

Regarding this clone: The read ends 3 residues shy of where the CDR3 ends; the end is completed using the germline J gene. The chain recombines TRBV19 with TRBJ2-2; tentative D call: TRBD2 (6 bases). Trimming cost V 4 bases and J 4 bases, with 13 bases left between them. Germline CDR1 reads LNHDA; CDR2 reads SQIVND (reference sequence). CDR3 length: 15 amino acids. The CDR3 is CASSSGAGSTGELFF. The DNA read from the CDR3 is TGTGCCAGTAGTAGCGGGGCTGGGAGCACCGGGGAG.

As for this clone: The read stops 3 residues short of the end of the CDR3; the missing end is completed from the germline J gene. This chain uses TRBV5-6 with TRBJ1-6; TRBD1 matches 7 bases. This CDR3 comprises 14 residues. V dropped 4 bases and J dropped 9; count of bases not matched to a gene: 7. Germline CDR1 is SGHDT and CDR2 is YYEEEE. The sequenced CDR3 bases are TGTGCCAGCAGCCCCCCAGGGGGTTCTTCACCC. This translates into CASSPPGGSSP. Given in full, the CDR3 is CASSPPGGSSPLHF.

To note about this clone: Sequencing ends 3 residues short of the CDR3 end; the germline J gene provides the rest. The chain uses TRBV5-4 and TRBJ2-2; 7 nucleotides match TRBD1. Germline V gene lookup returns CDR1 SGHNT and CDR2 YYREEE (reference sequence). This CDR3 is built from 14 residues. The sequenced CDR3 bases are TGTGCCAGCAGCCTACAGGGGCCCAATGAAAAG. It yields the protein CASSLQGPNEK. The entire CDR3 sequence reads CASSLQGPNEKLFF.

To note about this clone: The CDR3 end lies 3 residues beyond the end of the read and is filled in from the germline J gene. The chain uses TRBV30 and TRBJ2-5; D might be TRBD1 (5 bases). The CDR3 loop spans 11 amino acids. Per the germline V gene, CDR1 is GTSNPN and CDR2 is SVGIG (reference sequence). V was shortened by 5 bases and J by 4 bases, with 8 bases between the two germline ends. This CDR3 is CAWLDRETQYF. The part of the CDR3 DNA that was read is TGTGCCTGGCTTGACAGAGAGACC.

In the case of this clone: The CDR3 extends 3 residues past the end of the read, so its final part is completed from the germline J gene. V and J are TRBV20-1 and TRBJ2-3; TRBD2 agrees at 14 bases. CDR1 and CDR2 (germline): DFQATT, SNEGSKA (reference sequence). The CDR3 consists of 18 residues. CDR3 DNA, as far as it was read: TGCAGTGCTAGAGGGACTAGCGGGGGGCTAACCCTCCAAGAGACG. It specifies CSARGTSGGLTLQET. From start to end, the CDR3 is CSARGTSGGLTLQETQYF.

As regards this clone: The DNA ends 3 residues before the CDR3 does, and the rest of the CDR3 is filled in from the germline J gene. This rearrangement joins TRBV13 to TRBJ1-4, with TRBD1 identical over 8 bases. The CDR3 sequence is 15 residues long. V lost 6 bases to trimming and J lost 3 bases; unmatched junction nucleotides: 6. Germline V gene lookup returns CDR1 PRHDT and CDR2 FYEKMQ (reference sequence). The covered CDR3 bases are TGTGCCAGCAGGTTGGACAGGGAAGCTAATGAAAAA. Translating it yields CASRLDREANEK. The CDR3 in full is CASRLDREANEKLFF. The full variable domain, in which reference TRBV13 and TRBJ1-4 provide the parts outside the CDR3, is AAGVIQSPRHLIKEKRETATLKCYPIPRHDTVYWYQQGPGQDPQFLISFYEKMQSDKGSIPDRFSAQQFSDYHSELNMSSLELGDSALYFCASRLDREANEKLFFGSGTQLSVL.

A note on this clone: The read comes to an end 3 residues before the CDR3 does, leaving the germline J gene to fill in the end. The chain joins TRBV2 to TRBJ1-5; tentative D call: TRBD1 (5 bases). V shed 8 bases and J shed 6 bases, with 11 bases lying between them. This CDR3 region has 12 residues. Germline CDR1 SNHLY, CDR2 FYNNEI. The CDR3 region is CASRSQVQPQHF. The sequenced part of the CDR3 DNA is TGTGCCAGCCGATCACAGGTTCAGCCC.

The part of the CDR3 DNA that was read is TGTGCCAGCTCCTCTTTCTCTGGAAACACC. Translating it yields CASSSFSGNT. The entire CDR3 sequence reads CASSSFSGNTIYF. V and J are TRBV2 and TRBJ1-3, with D hard to call. The CDR3 goes on 3 residues after the read ends, and that part is filled in from the germline J gene. Per germline, CDR1 SNHLY and CDR2 FYNNEI. This CDR3 has 13 amino acids. Between the trimmed V and J ends, which lost 8 bases and 0 bases, there was a span of 8 bases.

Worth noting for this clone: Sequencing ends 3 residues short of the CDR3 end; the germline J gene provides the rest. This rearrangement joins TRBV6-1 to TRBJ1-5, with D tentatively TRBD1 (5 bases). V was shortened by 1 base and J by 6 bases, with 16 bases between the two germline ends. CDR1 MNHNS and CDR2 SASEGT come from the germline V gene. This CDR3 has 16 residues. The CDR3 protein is CASSEGGKVRGQPQHF. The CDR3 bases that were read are TGTGCCAGCAGTGAAGGCGGCAAGGTGAGGGGTCAGCCC.

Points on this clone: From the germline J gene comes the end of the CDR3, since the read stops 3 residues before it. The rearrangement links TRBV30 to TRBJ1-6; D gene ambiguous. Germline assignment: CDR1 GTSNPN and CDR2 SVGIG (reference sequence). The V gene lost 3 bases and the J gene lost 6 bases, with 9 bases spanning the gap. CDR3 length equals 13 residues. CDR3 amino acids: CAWSGLINSPLHF. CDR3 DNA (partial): TGTGCCTGGAGCGGACTCATTAATTCACCC. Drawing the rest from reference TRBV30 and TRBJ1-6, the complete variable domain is SQTIHQWPATLVQPVGSPLSLECTVEGTSNPNLYWYRQAAGRGLQLLFYSVGIGQISSEVPQNLSASRPQDRQFILSSKKLLLSDSGFYLCAWSGLINSPLHFGNGTRLTVT.

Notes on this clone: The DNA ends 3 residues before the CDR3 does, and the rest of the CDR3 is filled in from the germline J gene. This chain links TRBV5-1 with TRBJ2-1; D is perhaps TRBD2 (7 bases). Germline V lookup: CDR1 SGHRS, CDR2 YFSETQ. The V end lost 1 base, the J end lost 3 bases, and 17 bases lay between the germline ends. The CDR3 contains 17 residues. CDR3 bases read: TGCGCCAGCAGCTTGCTGGGGGAGGGGGGGGGCTACAATGAG. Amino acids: CASSLLGEGGGYNE. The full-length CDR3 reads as CASSLLGEGGGYNEQFF. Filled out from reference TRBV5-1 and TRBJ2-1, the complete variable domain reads KAGVTQTPRYLIKTRGQQVTLSCSPISGHRSVSWYQQTPGQGLQFLFEYFSETQRNKGNFPGRFSGRQFSNSRSEMNVSTLELGDSALYLCASSLLGEGGGYNEQFFGPGTRLTVL.

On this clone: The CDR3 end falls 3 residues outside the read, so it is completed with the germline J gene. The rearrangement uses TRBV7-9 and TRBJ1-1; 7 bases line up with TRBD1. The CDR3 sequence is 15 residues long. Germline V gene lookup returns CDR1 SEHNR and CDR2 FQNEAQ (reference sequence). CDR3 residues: CASSPHDRVREKAFF. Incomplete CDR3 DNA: TGTGCCAGCAGCCCCCACGACAGGGTTAGGGAAAAA. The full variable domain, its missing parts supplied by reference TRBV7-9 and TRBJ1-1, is DTGVSQNPRHKITKRGQNVTFRCDPISEHNRLYWYRQTLGQGPEFLTYFQNEAQLEKSRLLSDRFSAERPKGSFSTLEIQRTEQGDSAMYLCASSPHDRVREKAFFGQGTRLTVV.

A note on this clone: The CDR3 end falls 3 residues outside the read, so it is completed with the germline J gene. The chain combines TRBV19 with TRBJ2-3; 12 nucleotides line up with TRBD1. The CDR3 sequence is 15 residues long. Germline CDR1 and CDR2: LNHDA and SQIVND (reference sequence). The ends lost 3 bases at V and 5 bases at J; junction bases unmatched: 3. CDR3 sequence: CASSIGTGGKDTQYF. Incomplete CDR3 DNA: TGTGCCAGTAGTATTGGGACAGGGGGCAAAGATACG.